This T cell receptor (beta chain) was sequenced for a study of cytomegalovirus exposure and HLA in healthy donors. The PCR contained 60 Vbeta and 13 Jbeta primers. Repertoires were generated with immunoSEQ multiplex PCR, while TCRdb's copy carries only in-frame clones and drops some. This table has around 100,000 clones, roughly 70% appearing once. With V trimmed by 6 bases and J by 0 bases, 2 bases remained unmatched. Germline V gene data show CDR1 as SNHLY and CDR2 as FYNNEI. The CDR3 loop spans 13 amino acids. Sequences were obtained from PBMCs. The clonotype comes from a man between 35 and 55 years old in good health and CMV-seropositive. The chain links TRBV2 to TRBJ2-7, with TRBD1 identical over 7 bases. The CDR3 region is CASRDRSSYEQYF. The DNA for the CDR3 is TGTGCCAGCAGGGACAGGAGCTCCTACGAGCAGTACTTC.